What follows are 14 T cell receptor beta chains derived from one specimen sequenced in a study of T cells after yellow fever vaccination (dated by TCRdb to about 2019). The library came from 5' RACE. TCRdb lists the instrument as Illumina NovaSeq 6000. TCRdb cleaned the public reads at Q25 with fastp, built clones with MiXCR and kept in-frame beta chains. Merged by CDR3 protein, the rows form single entries marked with the most common genes and DNA. This sample lists some 340,000 distinct CDR3 sequences; approximately 4% were detected once. Of the sample, approximately 23% is held by the ten largest clones. The sample's treatment or condition label, in plain terms: live attenuated yellow fever vaccine strain. Specimen: PBMCs, collected 5 days after the yellow fever booster vaccination. These receptor sequences come from a man aged 18 to 30 who received the YFV17D yellow fever vaccine.

This clonotype has a count of ten or more. This chain joins TRBV5-1 and TRBJ1-2; perhaps TRBD1 as D (6 bases). This CDR3 has 14 residues. Germline CDR1 SGHRS, CDR2 YFSETQ. V was trimmed by 0 bases and J by 4 bases, leaving 10 bases between them. This CDR3 reads CASSLEGEGYGYTF. The CDR3 nucleotides are TGCGCCAGCAGCTTGGAGGGGGAAGGCTATGGCTACACCTTC.

The V and J genes are TRBV12-3 or TRBV12-4 and TRBJ1-2; 7 bases line up with TRBD1. This CDR3 has 14 amino acids. V gave up 3 bases and J gave up 5 bases; unmatched junction bases: 6. Here the CDR3 reads CASSFNRGLYGYTF. CDR3 DNA: TGTGCCAGCAGTTTTAATAGGGGGCTATATGGCTACACCTTC.

The chain joins TRBV3-1 to TRBJ2-7; D not certain. The CDR3 loop spans 14 amino acids. CDR1 is LGHDT and CDR2 is YNNKEL in the germline V gene (reference sequence). With 4 bases removed from V and 2 bases from J, the gap between germline ends came to 12 bases. The CDR3 DNA reads TGTGCCAGCAGCCCGTCGGTTGGCCCCTACGAGCAGTACGTC. Protein sequence: CASSPSVGPYEQYV.

The chain is built from TRBV29-1 and TRBJ1-5; no firm D call. CDR1 SQVTM and CDR2 ANQGSEA come from the germline V gene. The V and J ends lost 1 base and 1 base respectively, with 8 bases between them. The CDR3 covers 14 residues. The CDR3, as DNA: TGCAGCGTTGAAGGCCCAGGCAGCAATCAGCCCCAGCATTTT. It encodes CSVEGPGSNQPQHF.

This clonotype has only a few counts. This chain links TRBV29-1 with TRBJ1-2; possibly TRBD1 for D (6 bases). This CDR3 spans 12 amino acids. Germline V gene data show CDR1 as SQVTM and CDR2 as ANQGSEA. Trimming pared 7 bases from V and 4 bases from J, leaving 13 bases between. The CDR3 DNA follows: TGCAGCGCTGGACAGTTTGGCTATGGCTACACCTTC. Translating gives CSAGQFGYGYTF.

There are a few counts of this clonotype. This chain uses TRBV5-4 with TRBJ1-6, with D possibly matching TRBD1 (6 bases). Germline CDR1 SGHNT, CDR2 YYREEE (reference sequence). CDR3 length: 14 amino acids. V gave up 4 bases and J gave up 9 bases, with 14 bases separating them. The CDR3 nucleotides read TGTGCCAGCAGCAAGACAGGTTGGGGTTCACCCCTCCACTTT. Encoded protein: CASSKTGWGSPLHF.

This sequence joins TRBV12-3 or TRBV12-4 and TRBJ2-1; 9 positions agree with TRBD1. V lost 5 bases to trimming and J lost 6 bases; unmatched junction nucleotides: 8. This CDR3 is 15 amino acids long. The CDR3 nucleotides read TGTGCCAGCAGTGTCGGACAGGGGAACCTCAATGAGCAGTTCTTC. This translates into CASSVGQGNLNEQFF.

This clonotype was detected only a few times. The V and J genes are TRBV14 and TRBJ2-3, with 13 bases that match TRBD2. Germline CDR1 is SGHDN and CDR2 is FVKESK. After removal of 1 base from V and 4 bases from J, the junction contained 8 bases not matched to a gene. CDR3 length: 18 amino acids. CDR3 protein: CASSQGLAGGHYSDTQYF. Written as DNA, the CDR3 is TGTGCCAGCAGCCAAGGACTAGCGGGGGGCCACTACTCAGATACGCAGTATTTT.

This clonotype was counted between two and nine times. The chain has TRBV20-1 and TRBJ2-1; 13 nucleotides align to TRBD2. Germline trimming cut 1 base from V and 7 bases from J; bases unmatched to any gene: 4. This CDR3 region has 15 residues. Germline loops: CDR1 DFQATT, CDR2 SNEGSKA (reference sequence). CDR3 sequence (DNA): TGCAGTGCTAGAGCGACTAGCGGGGGGAGGAATGAGCAGTTCTTC. Amino acids: CSARATSGGRNEQFF.

Many counts were recorded for this clonotype. The genes are TRBV6-5 and TRBJ1-6; 8 bases match TRBD1. CDR1 and CDR2 from the germline V gene are MNHEY and SVGAGI. V dropped 5 bases and J dropped 11; count of bases not matched to a gene: 8. The CDR3 totals 14 residues. The CDR3 nucleotides are TGTGCCAGCAGTATACAACAGGGGGTCCCACCCCTCCACTTT. Residues: CASSIQQGVPPLHF.

This clonotype was observed many times. The J gene is TRBJ2-7, the V gene TRBV5-1; D gene ambiguous. The CDR3 contains 16 residues. V was pared by 4 bases and J by 1 base, with 18 bases between. Germline V CDR1 and CDR2: SGHRS, YFSETQ. DNA for the CDR3: TGCGCCAGCAGCCCGAATTTCGGTGCAGGTTCCTACGAGCAGTACTTC. This translates into CASSPNFGAGSYEQYF.

This CDR3 reads CSVEKLGGDTQYF. The DNA of the CDR3 is TGCAGCGTTGAAAAGTTAGGGGGAGATACGCAGTATTTT. The V gene is TRBV29-1, the J gene TRBJ2-3; weak D call: TRBD1 (6 bases). Germline assignment: CDR1 SQVTM and CDR2 ANQGSEA. With 2 bases removed from V and 5 bases from J, the gap between germline ends came to 11 bases. The CDR3 sequence is 13 residues long.

The rearrangement links TRBV20-1 to TRBJ2-7, with D possibly TRBD2 on 5 matching bases. Trimming took off 1 base at V and 3 bases at J, with 10 bases between the two ends. The CDR3 spans 13 residues. CDR1 is DFQATT, CDR2 SNEGSKA, per germline (reference sequence). CDR3 bases: TGCAGTGCTAGAGGTCCGGGGTTCTACGAGCAGTACTTC. Translating it yields CSARGPGFYEQYF.

The chain carries TRBV6-1 and TRBJ2-5; TRBD2 agrees at 7 bases. V lost 11 bases to trimming and J lost 4 bases; unmatched junction nucleotides: 10. The germline CDR1 and CDR2 sequences are MNHNS and SASEGT. The CDR3 has 13 residues. The CDR3 region has the DNA TGTGCCGGGGGGGAACTAGCGTCAGAGACCCAGTACTTC. Its protein product is CAGGELASETQYF.